The rows below give T cell receptor beta chains drawn from one sample of a study of cytomegalovirus exposure and HLA in healthy donors. Clones were sequenced by immunoSEQ multiplex PCR, and TCRdb holds only the in-frame ones, with some missing. The data contain around 55,000 clones, roughly 71% of them singletons. The sample comprised PBMCs. The origin of the receptors is a man in his forties in good health and CMV-seropositive. Each CDR3 is given with its conserved first and last residue. Each record gives: V gene, clone size, J gene, D gene, CDR3 DNA, CDR3 protein. D genes are given only for firm matches. Only part of the rows carry a size: once, few, many, or a class if the clone is expanded.

>TRBV6-5|few|TRBJ1-5|.
TGTGCCAGCAGTCGAAAACAGGGTAGTGGTCAGCCCCAGCATTTT
CASSRKQGSGQPQHF
>TRBV6-1|.|TRBJ1-4|.
TGTGCCAGCAAGGCGGGGCTTCCTAATGAAAAACTGTTTTTT
CASKAGLPNEKLFF
>TRBV18|.|TRBJ1-5|.
TGTGCCAGCTCACCACGGGGGGAAGGCAATCAGCCCCAGCATTTT
CASSPRGEGNQPQHF
>TRBV15|.|TRBJ1-3|.
TGTGCCACCAGCAGAGTCGGGAGGGATGGAAACACCATATATTTT
CATSRVGRDGNTIYF
>TRBV5-1|.|TRBJ2-5|TRBD2
TGCGCCAGCAGCTTGGTCGGGGGGGGGCGTGATTTTCAAGAGACCCAGTACTTC
CASSLVGGGRDFQETQYF
>TRBV27|.|TRBJ1-1|.
TGTGCCAGCAGCACTTGGACCGGGGTGAGCACTGAAGCTTTCTTT
CASSTWTGVSTEAFF
>TRBV5-1|.|TRBJ1-3|.
TGCGCCAGCAGCTCTGGCAGCTCTGGAAACACCATATATTTT
CASSSGSSGNTIYF
>TRBV27|.|TRBJ1-1|.
TGTGCCAGCAGTTTATCTTCCCTCACTGAAGCTTTCTTT
CASSLSSLTEAFF
>TRBV30|.|TRBJ1-4|.
TGTGCCTGGAGTACTCTTGGGCATGAAAAACTGTTTTTT
CAWSTLGHEKLFF
>TRBV9|.|TRBJ1-1|.
TGTGCCAGCAGCACTAACCCGGCAGACTTCGGGGCTTTCTTT
CASSTNPADFGAFF
>TRBV29-1|.|TRBJ1-1|.
TGCAGCGTTGGAAAAGGGGGGAACACTGAAGCTTTCTTT
CSVGKGGNTEAFF
>TRBV9|.|TRBJ2-1|.
TGTGCCAGCAGCGGGACACCTTCGGATGAGCAGTTCTTC
CASSGTPSDEQFF
>TRBV5-1|.|TRBJ1-1|.
TGCGCCAGCAGCCCACAGGGTACCACTGAAGCTTTCTTT
CASSPQGTTEAFF
>TRBV18|.|TRBJ1-1|.
TGTGCCAGCTCCCTCGGTATGAACACTGAAGCTTTCTTT
CASSLGMNTEAFF
>TRBV7-2|.|TRBJ2-3|TRBD2
TGTGCCAGCAGCCCGATAGCAAGCGGGGCAGCAGATACGCAGTATTTT
CASSPIASGAADTQYF
>TRBV6-4|.|TRBJ2-3|TRBD2
TGTGCCAGCAGTGAGAGCGGGGGGGCCACAGATACGCAGTATTTT
CASSESGGATDTQYF
>TRBV19|once|TRBJ1-2|.
TGTGCCAGTAGTATAGGAGGGGGTTCCTATGGCTACACCTTC
CASSIGGGSYGYTF
>TRBV7-3|.|TRBJ2-7|.
TGTGCCAGCAGCCCCCGACTCCAACCAGGGGAGCAGTACTTC
CASSPRLQPGEQYF
>TRBV19|.|TRBJ2-1|.
TGTGCCAGTAGTATAGCCCGGAATGAGCAGTTCTTC
CASSIARNEQFF
>TRBV19|.|TRBJ2-7|TRBD2
TGTGCCAGTAGCCTACTAGCGGGGGAATTCTCCTACGAGCAGTACTTC
CASSLLAGEFSYEQYF
>TRBV6-6|.|TRBJ1-3|TRBD1
TGTGCCAGCAGCCTCCGAGACAGGGTTTCTGGAAACACCATATATTTT
CASSLRDRVSGNTIYF
>TRBV27|.|TRBJ1-4|.
TGTGCCAGCAGTCCTACAGGGCCAACTAATGAAAAACTGTTTTTT
CASSPTGPTNEKLFF
>TRBV6-6|.|TRBJ2-3|.
TGTGCCAGCGATCGTGACAGTGTTGGCACAGATACGCAGTATTTT
CASDRDSVGTDTQYF
>TRBV29-1|.|TRBJ2-3|.
TGCAGCGTCGGGGACCGGGGGACTGGCGGGGAGCAGTATTTT
CSVGDRGTGGEQYF
>TRBV7-9|.|TRBJ2-3|.
TGTGCCCTCGGAGGGAGCACAGATACGCAGTATTTT
CALGGSTDTQYF